This T cell receptor beta chain was observed in a study of CD8+ T cells in alopecia areata. About the study: A regimen of oral tofacitinib, 5 to 10 mg twice daily, was given to treated patients.

RNA, once extracted, was reverse transcribed into cDNA for use as the sequencing template. TCRdb's copy holds only in-frame clones and misses some; the assay was immunoSEQ multiplex PCR. The sample shows over 150,000 clones, roughly 60% of them seen only once. Peripheral blood and lesional scalp punch biopsies came from alopecia areata patients. Regarding the study as a whole: Mice showed TCR sharing more clearly than patients did, possibly owing to HLA. Relative to normal scalp, lesional scalp, especially alopecia totalis/universalis, showed higher clonality.

Of note for this clone: Antigen specificity is unknown.

This receptor was obtained from a human donor with alopecia areata. The material sequenced was CD4+ T cells sorted from blood, taken at week 0.

The CDR3 is CAYADRGDQPQHF. CDR3 DNA: TGTGCCTATGCAGACAGGGGGGATCAGCCCCAGCATTTT. The chain links TRBV30 to TRBJ1-5; 9 bases match TRBD1. This CDR3 comprises 13 residues. V trimming: 7 bases; J trimming: 5 bases; junction bases outside the gene matches: 6. Germline values: CDR1 GTSNPN, CDR2 SVGIG (reference sequence).